The present TCR beta chain was sequenced within a study of blood T cell repertoires in COVID-19. At the level of the study: Samples came from the United States, Italy and Spain, spanning acute and convalescent COVID-19. PBMCs, B-cell-depleted T cells, or T cells provided the cDNA or gDNA that made up the material.

Original processing notes: Estimation of nucleated cell counts was performed using reference gene primer amplification. The data were produced by immunoSEQ multiplex PCR, yet TCRdb's version contains in-frame clones alone and is incomplete. That table is the source of V, J and clone size, and D and trimming were worked out from the DNA. In the table there are around 330,000 clones, roughly 90% of which are singletons. CDR1 is SGHRS, CDR2 YFSETQ, per germline. This CDR3 has 16 amino acids. Losses at the gene ends were 2 bases for V and 6 bases for J; bases not matched to a gene: 8. The TCR originated in a woman aged 45-60 years with active or convalescent COVID-19. Sample: peripheral blood. The gene calls are TRBV5-1 and TRBJ2-2; 9 nucleotides match TRBD2. Written as DNA, the CDR3 is TGCGCCAGCAGCTTAAACCTGGGACTAGCATCCGGGGAGCTGTTTTTT. It is translated as CASSLNLGLASGELFF. Full variable domain (missing parts from reference TRBV5-1 and TRBJ2-2): KAGVTQTPRYLIKTRGQQVTLSCSPISGHRSVSWYQQTPGQGLQFLFEYFSETQRNKGNFPGRFSGRQFSNSRSEMNVSTLELGDSALYLCASSLNLGLASGELFFGEGSRLTVL.